These 19 T cell receptor beta chains originate from one sample sequenced in a study of OX40 agonist ivuxolimab in advanced cancers. Only in-frame clones appear in the TCRdb table, and some are missing; sequencing was by immunoSEQ multiplex PCR. In the table there are some 28,000 clones, 75% to 85% of which are singletons. This specimen consisted of CD4+ or CD8+ T cells sorted from blood, obtained in a trial of the OX40 agonist ivuxolimab. These receptors were taken from an adult with an advanced solid tumor such as melanoma, head and neck, liver or kidney cancer.

The gene calls are TRBV30 and TRBJ2-5; D gene unclear. The CDR3 is 13 residues long. Germline CDR1 and CDR2: GTSNPN and SVGIG (reference sequence). The V gene lost 0 bases and the J gene lost 4 bases, with 9 bases spanning the gap. The CDR3, as DNA: TGTGCCTGGAGTGTAGGGCCAGTAGAGACCCAGTACTTC. It yields the protein CAWSVGPVETQYF.

The chain employs TRBV5-4 and TRBJ1-2; 7 nucleotides agree with TRBD1. The CDR3 length is 13 residues. The ends lost 3 bases at V and 2 bases at J; junction bases unmatched: 1. Germline-derived CDR1 and CDR2 are SGHNT and YYREEE (reference sequence). The chain's CDR3 is CASSWGQNYGYTF. The DNA of the CDR3 is TGTGCCAGCAGCTGGGGACAGAACTATGGCTACACCTTC.

Here the CDR3 reads CASSYLKQGASDTQYF. CDR3 sequence (DNA): TGTGCCAGCAGTTATCTGAAGCAGGGGGCGTCAGATACGCAGTATTTT. This chain joins TRBV6-5 and TRBJ2-3; 8 bases match TRBD1. The CDR3 is made up of 16 amino acids. The junction had 9 bases not matched to a gene; V was cut back by 3 bases and J by 4 bases. CDR1 and CDR2 from the germline V gene are MNHEY and SVGAGI.

The V and J genes are TRBV7-9 and TRBJ2-5; 9 bases agree with TRBD1. The trim removed 6 bases at V and 5 bases at J, leaving 13 bases unmatched. CDR1 is SEHNR, CDR2 FQNEAQ, per germline (reference sequence). The CDR3 is made up of 16 amino acids. CDR3 in amino acids: CASRNSGQGLSETQYF. CDR3 bases: TGTGCCAGCAGGAATAGCGGACAGGGGCTGAGCGAGACCCAGTACTTC.

The rearrangement uses TRBV9 and TRBJ1-1; D remains unclear. Germline CDR1 SGDLS, CDR2 YYNGEE. CDR3 length: 15 amino acids. The ends were cut back, 3 bases at V and 1 base at J, with 13 bases in the middle. The CDR3 here is CASSGGPYENTEAFF. CDR3 in DNA: TGTGCCAGCAGCGGAGGGCCGTATGAGAACACTGAAGCTTTCTTT.

The chain has TRBV19 and TRBJ2-1, with 8 positions matching TRBD1. The CDR3 has 15 residues. The germline V gene encodes CDR1 LNHDA and CDR2 SQIVND (reference sequence). With 7 bases clipped from V and 2 bases from J, the junction kept 7 bases outside the gene matches. CDR3 sequence (DNA): TGTGCCAGTAACCCGGACAGGGTCACCTACAATGAGCAGTTCTTC. Its translation: CASNPDRVTYNEQFF.

A few counts support this clone. This chain links TRBV10-3 with TRBJ1-2, with D unclear. This CDR3 comprises 11 residues. Germline-derived CDR1 and CDR2 are ENHRY and SYGVKD. With 2 bases removed from V and 8 bases from J, the gap between germline ends came to 6 bases. The DNA for the CDR3 is TGTGCCATCAGTGAGGCCCGAGGCTACACCTTC. It codes for CAISEARGYTF.

CDR3 nucleotides: TGCAGCGTTGTGAGTCCACGCAACGAGCAGTACTTC. It codes for CSVVSPRNEQYF. This rearrangement joins TRBV29-1 to TRBJ2-7; no definite D call. V dropped 4 bases and J dropped 5 bases, with 12 bases sitting between them. Germline values: CDR1 SQVTM, CDR2 ANQGSEA. The CDR3 consists of 12 residues.

The J gene is TRBJ1-4, the V gene TRBV18, with a weak D call TRBD1 (5 bases). V was cut by 2 bases and J by 4 bases, with 11 bases left in between. The CDR3 extends over 15 amino acids. CDR1 is KGHSH and CDR2 is LQKENI in the germline V gene. CDR3 coding DNA: TGTGCCAGCTCACCATCCAGGGATAATAATGAAAAACTGTTTTTT. Translating gives CASSPSRDNNEKLFF. The full variable domain, with the rest looked up from reference TRBV18 and TRBJ1-4, is NAGVMQNPRHLVRRRGQEARLRCSPMKGHSHVYWYRQLPEEGLKFMVYLQKENIIDESGMPKERFSAEFPKEGPSILRIQQVVRGDSAAYFCASSPSRDNNEKLFFGSGTQLSVL.

The chain carries TRBV28 and TRBJ2-5, with 9 positions matching TRBD2. The junction had 3 bases not matched to a gene; V was cut back by 6 bases and J by 4 bases. The germline V gene has CDR1 MDHEN and CDR2 SYDVKM. The CDR3 runs 13 residues. The CDR3 DNA is TGTGCCAGCAGGGCTAGCGGGGTAGAGACCCAGTACTTC. Its protein is CASRASGVETQYF.

This rearrangement joins TRBV21-1 to TRBJ2-7; the table assigns TRBD2, which was not confirmed against the DNA. TRBV21-1 has pseudogene status. The CDR3 runs 16 residues. CDR3 bases: TGTGCCAGCAGCAAAGTCGATTCTAGCCCCCCCTACGAGCAGTACTTC. As protein: CASSKVDSSPPYEQYF.

The rearrangement joins TRBV30 to TRBJ1-2, with a weak D call TRBD1 (6 bases). The germline V gene encodes CDR1 GTSNPN and CDR2 SVGIG (reference sequence). This CDR3 spans 13 amino acids. V lost 3 bases to trimming and J lost 8 bases, with 16 bases between them. CDR3 nucleotides: TGTGCCTGGAGGCACGGGGGCGACCGGGGCTACACCTTC. Protein product: CAWRHGGDRGYTF.

This chain joins TRBV10-3 and TRBJ2-7; 7 bases are shared with TRBD1. The CDR3 has 14 residues. V lost 6 bases and J lost 3; bases outside the gene matches: 8. Looked up from germline, CDR1 is ENHRY and CDR2 is SYGVKD. DNA for the CDR3: TGTGCCATCAGGGCCTCGACAGGGAGCTACGAGCAGTACTTC. Protein sequence: CAIRASTGSYEQYF.

V usage is TRBV15 and J usage is TRBJ2-2; weak D call: TRBD2 (5 bases). The CDR3 loop spans 13 amino acids. Germline V lookup: CDR1 LNHNV, CDR2 YYDKDF (reference sequence). V lost 5 bases, J lost 5 bases, and 9 bases lay in between. CDR3: CATSPGETGELFF. CDR3 nucleotides: TGTGCCACCAGCCCCGGGGAAACCGGGGAGCTGTTTTTT. Using reference TRBV15 and TRBJ2-2 for the parts outside the CDR3, the full variable domain is DAMVIQNPRYQVTQFGKPVTLSCSQTLNHNVMYWYQQKSSQAPKLLFHYYDKDFNNEADTPDNFQSRRPNTSFCFLDIRSPGLGDTAMYLCATSPGETGELFFGEGSRLTVL.

The chain is built from TRBV18 and TRBJ1-1; D may be TRBD1 (6 bases). Germline V gene lookup returns CDR1 KGHSH and CDR2 LQKENI. V was clipped by 0 bases and J by 7 bases, with 12 bases between them. This CDR3 is built from 14 residues. The CDR3 region has the DNA TGTGCCAGCTCACCACCGAACGGACAGCTTGAAGCTTTCTTT. Its translation: CASSPPNGQLEAFF.

The rearrangement uses TRBV7-9 and TRBJ1-5, with D maybe TRBD1 (6 bases). The germline V and J ends were trimmed by 1 base and 8 bases, with 12 bases remaining between them. This CDR3 is built from 14 residues. CDR1 is SEHNR and CDR2 is FQNEAQ in the germline V gene (reference sequence). CDR3 in DNA: TGTGCCAGCAGCTTAGGGACAGCCGGTGAGCCCCAGCATTTT. This encodes CASSLGTAGEPQHF. Complete variable domain (other parts from reference TRBV7-9 and TRBJ1-5): DTGVSQNPRHKITKRGQNVTFRCDPISEHNRLYWYRQTLGQGPEFLTYFQNEAQLEKSRLLSDRFSAERPKGSFSTLEIQRTEQGDSAMYLCASSLGTAGEPQHFGDGTRLSIL.

V usage is TRBV19 and J usage is TRBJ1-6, with D possibly TRBD1 on 6 matching bases. The CDR3 has 14 amino acids. Germline CDR1 LNHDA, CDR2 SQIVND (reference sequence). V shed 2 bases and J shed 9 bases, with 11 bases lying between them. Here the CDR3 reads CASSIRGFGSPLHF. CDR3 nucleotides: TGTGCCAGTAGTATAAGGGGGTTTGGTTCACCCCTCCACTTT.

J is TRBJ1-1 and V is TRBV27; 7 bases are shared with TRBD1. The junction had 9 bases not matched to a gene; V was cut back by 6 bases and J by 2 bases. Germline loops: CDR1 MNHEY, CDR2 SMNVEV (reference sequence). The CDR3 consists of 15 residues. The CDR3 DNA follows: TGTGCCAGCAGGAAAATCGGACAGGCTAACACTGAAGCTTTCTTT. This translates into CASRKIGQANTEAFF.

The CDR3 coding sequence is TGTGCGACAGGGAAAAATGAAAAACTGTTTTTT. It is translated as CATGKNEKLFF. This rearrangement joins TRBV30 to TRBJ1-4; TRBD1 aligns across 7 bases. In germline, CDR1 is GTSNPN, CDR2 SVGIG (reference sequence). This CDR3 contains 11 residues.